The next 16 T cell receptor beta chains were all read from a single sample in a study of T cell repertoires in cytomegalovirus infection. TCRdb re-derived calls from the reads in MiXCR, one entry per CDR3 protein. Of more than 150,000 distinct CDR3 sequences in the sample, 23% were seen once. Sequenced: PBMCs. The receptor source for this set is a human donor in good health (CMV status not recorded). Some clones in this sample may be carry-over from other donors' samples.

This clonotype was seen more than once but under ten times. The chain joins TRBV7-8 to TRBJ2-5, with D perhaps TRBD2 (7 bases). The CDR3 totals 17 residues. Trimming left V 5 bases short and J 5 bases short, with 24 bases between. Germline CDR1 is SGHVS and CDR2 is FQNEAQ. CDR3 residues: CASSLYGGRTGGETQYF. CDR3 DNA sequence: TGTGCCAGCAGCCTATACGGGGGGCGGACGGGGGGCGAGACCCAGTACTTC.

This clonotype was counted many times. The genes are TRBV7-2 and TRBJ2-1, with D unclear. Germline CDR1 and CDR2: SGHTA and FQGNSA. V was trimmed by 1 base and J by 7 bases, leaving 17 bases between them. The CDR3 length is 16 residues. The chain's CDR3 is CASSLGVLGYGNEQFF. CDR3 in DNA: TGTGCCAGCAGCTTAGGAGTGTTGGGGTATGGGAATGAGCAGTTCTTC.

This clonotype was seen many times. This chain joins TRBV28 and TRBJ2-7; D remains unclear. This CDR3 region has 11 residues. The V and J ends lost 6 bases and 4 bases respectively, with 7 bases between them. Germline loops: CDR1 MDHEN, CDR2 SYDVKM. CDR3 in amino acids: CASRDSYEQYF. The CDR3 nucleotides read TGTGCCAGCAGGGATTCATACGAGCAGTACTTC.

This clonotype came up a few times. The chain combines TRBV18 with TRBJ2-3, with D perhaps matching TRBD2 (6 bases). The CDR3 loop spans 17 amino acids. Germline values: CDR1 KGHSH, CDR2 LQKENI. Trimming left V 1 base short and J 5 bases short, with 19 bases between. CDR3 in DNA: TGTGCCAGCTCACCACTCGGAGGGCAGAGCGGCGTAGATACGCAGTATTTT. Amino acid sequence: CASSPLGGQSGVDTQYF.

A few counts support this clonotype. This chain uses TRBV20-1 with TRBJ1-5; D is unclear. Trimming removed 6 bases from V and 4 bases from J, with 10 bases in between. CDR3 size: 12 residues. Per germline, CDR1 DFQATT and CDR2 SNEGSKA (reference sequence). DNA of the CDR3: TGCAGTGCCGCGGGAAAAAATCAGCCCCAGCATTTT. This codes for CSAAGKNQPQHF.

This clonotype was seen a few times. This chain connects TRBV19 to TRBJ1-3; 11 bases are a match to TRBD1. This CDR3 comprises 16 residues. In germline, CDR1 is LNHDA, CDR2 SQIVND (reference sequence). J was trimmed by 0 bases and V by 5 bases; bases with no gene match: 3. The CDR3 reads CASSHGQGASGNTIYF. The CDR3 bases are TGTGCCAGTAGTCACGGACAGGGGGCCTCTGGAAACACCATATATTTT.

The chain's CDR3 is CSASNRLAGEETQYF. The DNA of the CDR3 is TGCAGTGCTAGCAACAGGCTAGCGGGAGAAGAGACCCAGTACTTC. The chain carries TRBV20-1 and TRBJ2-5; TRBD2 matches 10 bases. The CDR3 loop spans 15 amino acids. V was clipped by 3 bases and J by 3 bases; unmatched bases: 7. CDR1 is DFQATT, CDR2 SNEGSKA, per germline (reference sequence).

The chain's CDR3 is CASSPDLRYGYTF. The CDR3 coding sequence is TGTGCCAGTAGCCCAGACCTACGTTATGGCTACACCTTC. The chain recombines TRBV19 with TRBJ1-2; no clear D. The CDR3 totals 13 residues. V shed 6 bases and J shed 5 bases, with 13 bases lying between them. The germline V gene has CDR1 LNHDA and CDR2 SQIVND (reference sequence).

This clonotype was detected only a few times. The V and J genes are TRBV7-6 and TRBJ2-2; 8 nucleotides align to TRBD1. The CDR3 contains 16 residues. J was trimmed by 9 bases and V by 4 bases; bases with no gene match: 13. In germline, CDR1 is SGHVS, CDR2 FNYEAQ. The CDR3 region is CASSSTLGQGGRELFF. The DNA for the CDR3 is TGTGCCAGCAGCTCAACTCTAGGACAGGGAGGTCGGGAGCTGTTTTTT.

Only a few counts were recorded for this clonotype. This chain uses TRBV12-3 or TRBV12-4 with TRBJ1-5; 9 bases are shared with TRBD1. CDR3 length: 13 amino acids. V was pared by 6 bases and J by 4 bases, with 1 base of the junction left unmatched. CDR3 DNA sequence: TGTGCCAGCAGGACAGGGGGTAATCAGCCCCAGCATTTT. Its translation: CASRTGGNQPQHF.

Concerning this clonotype: Since a much larger clone is just one base distant, this may be a read error. The V and J genes are TRBV7-8 and TRBJ2-7, with TRBD1 matching 7 bases. The CDR3 covers 16 residues. Germline V lookup: CDR1 SGHVS, CDR2 FQNEAQ. The CDR3 here is CANSPRQGSARGEQYF. The CDR3, as DNA: TGTGCCAACAGCCCCCGACAGGGTTCCGCTAGGGGAGAGCAGTACTTC.

The chain recombines TRBV20-1 with TRBJ2-7, with TRBD2 matching 10 bases. Unmatched junction bases numbered 2, after V lost 3 bases and J lost 3 bases. Germline assignment: CDR1 DFQATT and CDR2 SNEGSKA (reference sequence). The CDR3 length is 13 residues. CDR3 DNA sequence: TGCAGTGCTAGGGCTAGCGGGAGCTACGAGCAGTACTTC. This codes for CSARASGSYEQYF.

The chain links TRBV23-1 to TRBJ2-7; possibly TRBD1 for D (6 bases). TRBV23-1 is filed as an ORF, its function uncertain. This CDR3 is 16 amino acids long. The V and J ends lost 6 bases and 1 base respectively, with 19 bases between them. In DNA, the CDR3 is TGCGCCAGCAGCCTCCCCGAAGGGGGATTTTCCTACGAGCAGTACTTC. Amino acid sequence: CASSLPEGGFSYEQYF.

This clonotype was seen repeatedly, ten times or more. This chain links TRBV7-8 with TRBJ2-7; no reliable D call. Deletions cut 5 bases from V and 1 base from J, with 9 bases between. In germline, CDR1 is SGHVS, CDR2 FQNEAQ. The CDR3 spans 13 residues. The CDR3: CASSTLRSYEQYF. The CDR3 DNA is TGTGCCAGCAGCACGCTTCGTTCCTACGAGCAGTACTTC.

The gene calls are TRBV7-8 and TRBJ2-7; 7 positions match TRBD1. V was clipped by 0 bases and J by 3 bases; unmatched bases: 2. The CDR3 has 14 residues. Germline CDR1 and CDR2: SGHVS and FQNEAQ. In DNA, the CDR3 is TGTGCCAGCAGCTTAGCGGGACAGTTCTACGAGCAGTACTTC. This encodes CASSLAGQFYEQYF.

This clonotype has just a few counts. V and J are TRBV7-3 and TRBJ2-5, with D perhaps matching TRBD2 (5 bases). Germline assignment: CDR1 SGHTA and CDR2 FQGTGA. The V gene lost 5 bases and the J gene lost 5 bases, with 21 bases spanning the gap. The CDR3 has 16 residues. The CDR3 protein is CASSKGGVAKRETQYF. CDR3 DNA: TGTGCCAGCAGCAAAGGTGGGGTAGCCAAGCGGGAGACCCAGTACTTC.